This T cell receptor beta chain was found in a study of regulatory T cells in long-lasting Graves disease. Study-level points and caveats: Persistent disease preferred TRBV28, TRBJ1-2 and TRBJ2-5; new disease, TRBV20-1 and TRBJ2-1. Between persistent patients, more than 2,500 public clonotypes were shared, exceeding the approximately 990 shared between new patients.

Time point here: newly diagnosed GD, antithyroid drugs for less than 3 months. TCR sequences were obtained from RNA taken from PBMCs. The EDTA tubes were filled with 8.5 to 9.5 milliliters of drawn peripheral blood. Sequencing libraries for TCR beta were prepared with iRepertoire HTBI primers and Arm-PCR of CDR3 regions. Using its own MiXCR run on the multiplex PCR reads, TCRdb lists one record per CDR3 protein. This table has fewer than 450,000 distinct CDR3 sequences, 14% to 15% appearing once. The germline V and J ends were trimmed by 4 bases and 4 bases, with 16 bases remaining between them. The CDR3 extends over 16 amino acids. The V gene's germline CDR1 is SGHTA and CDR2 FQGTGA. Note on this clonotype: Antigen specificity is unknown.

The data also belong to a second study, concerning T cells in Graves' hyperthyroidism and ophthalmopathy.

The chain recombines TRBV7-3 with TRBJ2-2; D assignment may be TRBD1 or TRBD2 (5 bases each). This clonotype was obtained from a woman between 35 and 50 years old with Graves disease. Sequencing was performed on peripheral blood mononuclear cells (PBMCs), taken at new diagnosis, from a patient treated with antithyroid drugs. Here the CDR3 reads CASSSRRGALTGELFF. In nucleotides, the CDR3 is TGTGCCAGCAGCTCCCGCCGAGGGGCCCTCACCGGGGAGCTGTTTTTT.